The T cell receptor (beta chain) under discussion was sequenced for a study of blood T cell repertoires in COVID-19. Whole-study context: The study drew acute and convalescent COVID-19 samples from the United States, Italy and Spain. Nucleic acid was either cDNA or gDNA, and it came from T cells, B-cell-depleted T cells, or PBMCs.

Original analysis: Researchers report that nucleated cell counts were estimated from reference gene primer amplification. Only in-frame clones appear in the TCRdb table, and some are missing; sequencing was by immunoSEQ multiplex PCR. V, J and clone size reflect that table, while D and trimming were determined from the DNA. The data hold over 10,000 clones, with about 80% observed a single time. Sequenced: peripheral blood. The origin of this receptor is an elderly woman with acute or convalescent COVID-19.

CDR3 coding DNA: TGTGCCAGCAGGATTAGAGATACGCAGTATTTT. Translated: CASRIRDTQYF. The chain joins TRBV7-9 to TRBJ2-3; D ambiguous. This CDR3 has 11 residues. Germline assignment: CDR1 SEHNR and CDR2 FQNEAQ (reference sequence). Trimming left V 6 bases short and J 5 bases short, with 6 bases between. Drawing the rest from reference TRBV7-9 and TRBJ2-3, the complete variable domain is DTGVSQNPRHKITKRGQNVTFRCDPISEHNRLYWYRQTLGQGPEFLTYFQNEAQLEKSRLLSDRFSAERPKGSFSTLEIQRTEQGDSAMYLCASRIRDTQYFGPGTRLTVL.